The T cell receptor (beta chain) under discussion was sequenced for a study of technical replicates of blood from a handful of donors. The CDR3 runs 15 residues. Germline V CDR1 and CDR2: MNHNY, SVGAGI (reference sequence). Trimming at V came to 6 bases and at J to 4 bases, leaving 7 bases not matched to a gene. Some clones are missing from TCRdb's copy, which holds only in-frame ones; the method was immunoSEQ multiplex PCR. The sample shows 75,000 to 95,000 clones, approximately 94% of them seen only once. The specimen was T cells isolated from PBMCs. This receptor was identified in a human donor in good health. The gene calls are TRBV6-6 and TRBJ1-3, with 9 bases lining up with TRBD1. The CDR3 nucleotides are TGTGCCAGCAGCCCCCTTGGACAGGGGGGAAACACCATATATTTT. Its protein is CASSPLGQGGNTIYF.